The following is a T cell receptor beta chain sequence with its context. What it binds is unknown. Profiled with immunoSEQ multiplex PCR; TCRdb holds only in-frame clones, not every one. The sample gives about 14,000 clones, more than 85% of which show up once; approximately 35% is in the top ten. This entry belongs to a study of PD-1 blockade in classical Hodgkin lymphoma. The CDR3 loop spans 17 amino acids. V trimming: 5 bases; J trimming: 4 bases; junction bases outside the gene matches: 14. Germline CDR1 is SGHAT and CDR2 is FQNNGV. Relapse was seen in all patients after autologous stem cell transplantation, and brentuximab vedotin exposure was variable. Whole-study results and caveats: The authors have not defined what causes the repertoire differences, possibly disease activity or prior therapy.

Here the sequenced sample was peripheral blood mononuclear cells (PBMCs), taken at baseline. This clonotype was obtained from a human donor with classical Hodgkin lymphoma. The rearrangement links TRBV11-2 to TRBJ2-1, with 7 bases fitting TRBD1. Here the CDR3 reads CASSNRLTGALYNEQFF. CDR3 bases: TGTGCCAGCAGCAACCGCCTAACAGGGGCCCTATACAATGAGCAGTTCTTC.